A single sample gave rise to the 27 T cell receptor beta chains below, sequenced in a study of beta chain features in type 1 diabetes. Whole-study results and caveats: Among patients with Type 1 diabetes, TCRB CDR3s were moderately but significantly shorter in every one of the four CD4+ subsets.

The whole isolated RNA underwent reverse transcription, so sequencing captured expressed TCRB transcripts. Assay: immunoSEQ multiplex PCR; the TCRdb copy retains only in-frame clones and omits some. The table records about 53,000 clones, 60% to 70% of them present only once. These receptors are not linked to any known antigen. The sample consisted of stem cell memory CD4+ T cells from blood. Receptor source: a woman aged 30 to 39 with type 1 diabetes.

The rearrangement uses TRBV10-3 and TRBJ1-5; no firm D call. The germline V gene has CDR1 ENHRY and CDR2 SYGVKD. This CDR3 has 14 residues. Trimming shortened V by 7 bases and J by 2 bases, and 12 bases separated the two germline ends. As DNA, the CDR3 is TGTGCCATCAAGTCAGGTCTTCGCAATCAGCCCCAGCATTTT. Protein product: CAIKSGLRNQPQHF.

This sequence joins TRBV9 and TRBJ2-2, with 16 bases identical to TRBD2. The CDR3 length is 17 residues. The V gene end was trimmed by 5 bases and the J gene end by 4 bases; junction bases not matched to a gene: 5. CDR1 and CDR2 (germline): SGDLS, YYNGEE. CDR3 in amino acids: CASRGGLAGGRTGELFF. DNA of the CDR3: TGTGCCAGCAGGGGGGGACTAGCGGGAGGGCGCACCGGGGAGCTGTTTTTT.

The rearrangement joins TRBV9 to TRBJ2-3; D not resolved. The CDR3 runs 15 residues. Germline-derived CDR1 and CDR2 are SGDLS and YYNGEE. V lost 4 bases to trimming and J lost 2 bases, with 14 bases between them. In DNA form, the CDR3 reads TGTGCCAGCAGCTCCGACATGGGTGCCACAGATACGCAGTATTTT. Protein sequence: CASSSDMGATDTQYF.

V is TRBV18 and J is TRBJ2-3; D is possibly TRBD1 (5 bases). Trimming took 0 bases from V and 6 from J, leaving 13 bases between them. Germline V gene sequence: CDR1 KGHSH, CDR2 LQKENI. The CDR3 consists of 15 residues. Written as DNA, the CDR3 is TGTGCCAGCTCACCACCAGCAGGGTTATCCGATACGCAGTATTTT. The encoded protein is CASSPPAGLSDTQYF.

CDR3 in amino acids: CASNGGRVINEQFF. Here the CDR3 DNA reads TGTGCCAGTAACGGCGGGAGGGTTATTAATGAGCAGTTCTTC. This chain uses TRBV19 with TRBJ2-1; 9 nucleotides line up with TRBD2. Trimming at V came to 7 bases and at J to 7 bases, leaving 8 bases not matched to a gene. Germline values: CDR1 LNHDA, CDR2 SQIVND (reference sequence). The CDR3 covers 14 residues.

This clone was detected only a few times. This rearrangement joins TRBV18 to TRBJ2-4; the match to TRBD2 covers 7 bases. J was trimmed by 6 bases and V by 3 bases; bases with no gene match: 5. Germline CDR1 is KGHSH and CDR2 is LQKENI. The CDR3 is 14 residues long. CDR3 region: CASSPGRETNIQYF. The CDR3, as DNA: TGTGCCAGCTCACCGGGGCGGGAGACAAACATTCAGTACTTC.

This clone has just a few counts. This chain uses TRBV7-6 with TRBJ2-1; possibly TRBD1 for D (5 bases). Trimming removed 7 bases from V and 8 bases from J, with 12 bases in between. Per the germline V gene, CDR1 is SGHVS and CDR2 is FNYEAQ. This CDR3 contains 12 residues. DNA for the CDR3: TGTGCCAGCAACAGGCCGGGCGATGAGCAGTTCTTC. Translated, it gives CASNRPGDEQFF.

J is TRBJ2-3 and V is TRBV7-9; D is perhaps TRBD1 (5 bases). Trimming stripped 5 bases from V and 6 bases from J, with 18 bases between. The CDR3 has 15 residues. Per the germline V gene, CDR1 is SEHNR and CDR2 is FQNEAQ (reference sequence). CDR3 in amino acids: CASSPRQGEKDTQYF. The CDR3 DNA reads TGTGCCAGCAGCCCGAGGCAGGGCGAAAAGGATACGCAGTATTTT.

This chain links TRBV6-5 with TRBJ2-7; 11 nucleotides match TRBD2. This CDR3 contains 15 residues. The trim removed 4 bases at V and 2 bases at J, leaving 4 bases unmatched. Germline values: CDR1 MNHEY, CDR2 SVGAGI. The CDR3 loop reads CASSSGLAGPYEQYF. The CDR3 DNA follows: TGTGCCAGCAGTTCCGGACTAGCGGGCCCCTACGAGCAGTACTTC.

In DNA form, the CDR3 reads TGTGCCCATTCGTCGGGACAGGTTGAAGCTTTCTTT. Its translation is CAHSSGQVEAFF. The chain links TRBV28 to TRBJ1-1; TRBD1 aligns across 8 bases. Germline loops: CDR1 MDHEN, CDR2 SYDVKM. J gave up 7 bases and V 11 bases, and 9 bases lay outside the gene matches. This CDR3 has 12 residues.

This clone was observed a handful of times. CDR3 amino acids: CASSLDGQNTEAFF. CDR3 in DNA: TGTGCCAGCAGCTTAGACGGACAGAACACTGAAGCTTTCTTT. The chain recombines TRBV7-3 with TRBJ1-1; possible D gene TRBD1, 5 bases. Between the trimmed V and J ends, which lost 2 bases and 1 base, there was a span of 8 bases. The germline CDR1 and CDR2 sequences are SGHTA and FQGTGA. The CDR3 sequence is 14 residues long.

V and J are TRBV6-5 and TRBJ2-1, with D maybe TRBD2 (5 bases). Trimming removed 6 bases at V and 8 bases at J, with 14 bases between. This CDR3 region has 13 residues. The germline gives CDR1 MNHEY, CDR2 SVGAGI. This chain's CDR3 is CASSPTSYHEQFF. The CDR3 DNA is TGTGCCAGCAGCCCAACTAGTTACCATGAGCAGTTCTTC.

The table lists this clone with a few counts. The chain employs TRBV7-3 and TRBJ2-1, with D hard to call. The CDR3 runs 13 residues. Germline V gene lookup returns CDR1 SGHTA and CDR2 FQGTGA. Deletions cut 2 bases from V and 5 bases from J, with 7 bases between. The CDR3 sequence: CASSLGTDNEQFF. CDR3 nucleotide sequence: TGTGCCAGCAGCTTAGGAACAGACAATGAGCAGTTCTTC.

This rearrangement joins TRBV29-1 to TRBJ2-3; no firm D call. Germline V gene sequence: CDR1 SQVTM, CDR2 ANQGSEA. The CDR3 sequence is 12 residues long. The V end lost 4 bases, the J end lost 7 bases, and 12 bases lay between the germline ends. The CDR3 DNA reads as TGCAGCGTTGGAGTGGTTTCGAATACGCAGTATTTT. Protein sequence: CSVGVVSNTQYF.

V usage is TRBV4-1 and J usage is TRBJ1-5, with D maybe TRBD1 (5 bases). This CDR3 spans 15 amino acids. Trimming left V 1 base short and J 6 bases short, with 13 bases between. CDR1 and CDR2 (germline): MGHRA, YSYEKL. This chain's CDR3 is CASSQGGLSGQPQHF. In nucleotides, the CDR3 is TGCGCCAGCAGCCAAGGGGGCTTGTCGGGTCAGCCCCAGCATTTT.

The V gene is TRBV15, the J gene TRBJ1-5; D may be TRBD1 (6 bases). Germline lookup yields CDR1 LNHNV and CDR2 YYDKDF (reference sequence). The length of the CDR3 is 17 residues. V was shortened by 0 bases and J by 0 bases, with 12 bases between the two germline ends. CDR3 sequence reads: CATSREDSPYSNQPQHF. Here the CDR3 DNA reads TGTGCCACCAGCAGAGAGGACAGCCCCTATAGCAATCAGCCCCAGCATTTT.

This clone showed up just once. The rearrangement joins TRBV30 to TRBJ1-2; 7 bases line up with TRBD1. Germline-derived CDR1 and CDR2 are GTSNPN and SVGIG (reference sequence). The CDR3 covers 12 residues. The V segment lost 4 bases and the J segment 5 bases; nucleotides outside the gene matches: 4. The CDR3 nucleotides are TGTGCCTGGACCCGGGACAGATATGGCTACACCTTC. As protein: CAWTRDRYGYTF.

This chain connects TRBV30 to TRBJ1-1, with 8 bases fitting TRBD1. V shed 0 bases and J 1 base; nucleotides not matched to a gene: 4. CDR3 length: 15 residues. Per germline, CDR1 GTSNPN and CDR2 SVGIG (reference sequence). This chain's CDR3 is CAWSVLGQGNTEAFF. CDR3 nucleotides: TGTGCCTGGAGTGTTTTAGGACAGGGGAACACTGAAGCTTTCTTT.

The chain combines TRBV29-1 with TRBJ1-4; no definite D call. The V gene lost 5 bases and the J gene lost 4 bases, with 17 bases spanning the gap. The germline V gene has CDR1 SQVTM and CDR2 ANQGSEA. The CDR3 runs to 15 residues. CDR3 nucleotide sequence: TGCAGCGTTTTAGGATCCGTCGGGGATAATGAAAAACTGTTTTTT. Its translation: CSVLGSVGDNEKLFF.

The V call is TRBV5-1, the J call TRBJ1-5; 7 nucleotides line up with TRBD1. The V gene's germline CDR1 is SGHRS and CDR2 YFSETQ. The CDR3 is 13 amino acids. The junction had 5 bases not matched to a gene; V was cut back by 4 bases and J by 7 bases. For the CDR3, the DNA is TGCGCCAGCAGCATCGACAGGGCCCAGCCCCAGCATTTT. As protein: CASSIDRAQPQHF.

The chain is built from TRBV23-1 and TRBJ2-7, with 7 bases fitting TRBD1. TRBV23-1 is noted as an ORF with a role that remains uncertain. The CDR3 consists of 15 residues. The ends lost 2 bases at V and 4 bases at J; junction bases unmatched: 8. CDR3 protein: CASSQNRQGEYEQYF. CDR3 DNA sequence: TGCGCCAGCAGTCAAAATAGACAGGGAGAGTACGAGCAGTACTTC.

The rearrangement joins TRBV5-1 to TRBJ2-2; 10 bases fit TRBD2. The germline CDR1 and CDR2 sequences are SGHRS and YFSETQ. This CDR3 region has 16 residues. Trimming cost V 1 base and J 5 bases; bases outside gene matches: 5. In DNA form, the CDR3 reads TGCGCCAGCAGCTTGAGAGCGGGAGGGCCTACCGGGGAGCTGTTTTTT. Translating it yields CASSLRAGGPTGELFF. Based on the CDR3 plus reference TRBV5-1 and TRBJ2-2, the full variable domain is KAGVTQTPRYLIKTRGQQVTLSCSPISGHRSVSWYQQTPGQGLQFLFEYFSETQRNKGNFPGRFSGRQFSNSRSEMNVSTLELGDSALYLCASSLRAGGPTGELFFGEGSRLTVL.

The chain links TRBV9 to TRBJ2-1; 10 bases align to TRBD2. Losses at the gene ends were 2 bases for V and 7 bases for J; bases not matched to a gene: 6. The CDR3 consists of 15 residues. The germline CDR1 and CDR2 sequences are SGDLS and YYNGEE. The CDR3 spells CASSVLAGAGNEQFF. CDR3 in DNA: TGTGCCAGCAGCGTCCTAGCGGGAGCTGGGAATGAGCAGTTCTTC.

This chain uses TRBV27 with TRBJ1-5; D gene uncertain. Germline CDR1 MNHEY, CDR2 SMNVEV (reference sequence). V lost 3 bases to trimming and J lost 3 bases, with 12 bases between them. This CDR3 is built from 15 residues. The DNA of the CDR3 is TGTGCCAGCAGTTTGGAGGGCGGAGACAATCAGCCCCAGCATTTT. This encodes CASSLEGGDNQPQHF.

The chain is built from TRBV27 and TRBJ1-1, with D tentatively TRBD1 (5 bases). The CDR3 loop spans 16 amino acids. In germline, CDR1 is MNHEY, CDR2 SMNVEV (reference sequence). The ends were cut back, 0 bases at V and 3 bases at J, with 14 bases in the middle. In nucleotides, the CDR3 is TGTGCCAGCAGTTTATCGCCCCATGGGGGGGACACTGAAGCTTTCTTT. Its translation: CASSLSPHGGDTEAFF.

The gene calls are TRBV7-9 and TRBJ2-7, with 10 positions matching TRBD2. V shed 0 bases, J shed 0 bases, and the junction held 8 bases outside the gene matches. This CDR3 has 18 amino acids. Germline V gives CDR1 SEHNR, CDR2 FQNEAQ (reference sequence). In nucleotides, the CDR3 is TGTGCCAGCAGCTTAGCGGTGGTTCTAGCGGGAGACTCCTACGAGCAGTACTTC. Translation: CASSLAVVLAGDSYEQYF.

The CDR3 nucleotides are TGTGCCAGTAGTAACCCTACAGGGTGGGTGTCAGCTTTCTTT. Amino acids: CASSNPTGWVSAFF. J is TRBJ1-1 and V is TRBV19, with a tentative D call TRBD1 (6 bases). The ends were cut back, 4 bases at V and 10 bases at J, with 19 bases in the middle. Germline V CDR1 and CDR2: LNHDA, SQIVND (reference sequence). The CDR3 contains 14 residues.